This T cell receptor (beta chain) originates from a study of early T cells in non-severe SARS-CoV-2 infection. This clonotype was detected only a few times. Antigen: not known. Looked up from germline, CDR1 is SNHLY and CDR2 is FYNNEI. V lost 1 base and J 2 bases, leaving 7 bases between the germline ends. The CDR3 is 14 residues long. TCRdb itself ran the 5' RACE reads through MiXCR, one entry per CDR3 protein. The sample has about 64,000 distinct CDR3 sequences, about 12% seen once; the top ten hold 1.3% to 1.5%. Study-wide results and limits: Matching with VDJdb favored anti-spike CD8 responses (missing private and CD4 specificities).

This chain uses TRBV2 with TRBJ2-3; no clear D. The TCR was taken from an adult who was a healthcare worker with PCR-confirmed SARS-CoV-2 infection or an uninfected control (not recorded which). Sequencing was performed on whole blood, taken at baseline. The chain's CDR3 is CASSEGAATDTQYF. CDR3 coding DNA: TGTGCCAGCAGTGAAGGTGCGGCCACAGATACGCAGTATTTT.